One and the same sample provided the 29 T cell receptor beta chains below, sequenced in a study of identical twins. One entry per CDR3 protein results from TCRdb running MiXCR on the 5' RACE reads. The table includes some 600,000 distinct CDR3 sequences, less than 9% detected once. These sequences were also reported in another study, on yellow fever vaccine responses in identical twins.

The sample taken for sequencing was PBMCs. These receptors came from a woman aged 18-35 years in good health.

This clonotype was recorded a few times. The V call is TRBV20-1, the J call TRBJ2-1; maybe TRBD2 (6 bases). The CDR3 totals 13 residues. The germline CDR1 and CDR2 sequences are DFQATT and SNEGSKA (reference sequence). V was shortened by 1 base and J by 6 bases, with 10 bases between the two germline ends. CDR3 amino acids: CSARGGLLNEQFF. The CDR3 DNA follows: TGCAGTGCTAGAGGGGGACTGCTCAATGAGCAGTTCTTC.

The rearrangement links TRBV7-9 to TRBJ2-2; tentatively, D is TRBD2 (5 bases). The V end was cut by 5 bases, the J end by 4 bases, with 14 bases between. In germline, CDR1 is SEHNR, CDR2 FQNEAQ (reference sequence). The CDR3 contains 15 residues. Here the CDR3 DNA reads TGTGCCAGCAGCCCCCTTCCGGGGTTCACCGGGGAGCTGTTTTTT. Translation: CASSPLPGFTGELFF.

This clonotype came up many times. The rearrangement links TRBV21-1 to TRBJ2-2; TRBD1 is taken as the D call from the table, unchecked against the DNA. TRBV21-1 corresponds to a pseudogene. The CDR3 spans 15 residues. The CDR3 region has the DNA TGTGCCAGCCCCCTTATGGCGCACTACGCCGGGGAGCTGTTTTTT. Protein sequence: CASPLMAHYAGELFF.

CDR3 nucleotides: TGTGCCAGCAGTCCAACAGGGGAAACTATTTATAGCAATCAGCCCCAGCATTTT. It translates to CASSPTGETIYSNQPQHF. V gene TRBV12-3 or TRBV12-4 combines with J gene TRBJ1-5; 7 bases match TRBD1. The CDR3 has 18 amino acids. V gave up 5 bases and J gave up 0 bases; unmatched junction bases: 13.

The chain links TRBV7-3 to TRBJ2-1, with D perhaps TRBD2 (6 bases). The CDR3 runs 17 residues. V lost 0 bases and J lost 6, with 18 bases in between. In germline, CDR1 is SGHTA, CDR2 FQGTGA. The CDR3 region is CASSLTQLAHFSNEQFF. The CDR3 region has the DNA TGTGCCAGCAGCTTAACCCAGCTAGCGCATTTCAGCAATGAGCAGTTCTTC.

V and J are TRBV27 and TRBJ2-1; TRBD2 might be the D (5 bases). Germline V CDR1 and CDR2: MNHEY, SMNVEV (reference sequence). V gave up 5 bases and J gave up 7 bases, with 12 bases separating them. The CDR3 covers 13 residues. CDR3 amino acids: CASSLRGSNEQFF. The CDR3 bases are TGTGCCAGCAGTCTGCGCGGGTCTAATGAGCAGTTCTTC.

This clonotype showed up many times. CDR3 sequence: CSVRPGRLDSYEQYF. The CDR3 DNA is TGCAGCGTCCGGCCGGGACGACTAGACTCCTACGAGCAGTACTTC. V and J are TRBV29-1 and TRBJ2-7, with D perhaps matching TRBD2 (6 bases). The CDR3 has 15 amino acids. Trimming took off 6 bases at V and 0 bases at J, with 18 bases between the two ends. Germline assignment: CDR1 SQVTM and CDR2 ANQGSEA.

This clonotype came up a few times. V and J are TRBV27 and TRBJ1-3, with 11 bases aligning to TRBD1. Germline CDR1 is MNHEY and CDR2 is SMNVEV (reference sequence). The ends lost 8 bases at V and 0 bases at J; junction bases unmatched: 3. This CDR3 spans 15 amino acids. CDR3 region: CASAGTGGSGNTIYF. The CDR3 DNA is TGTGCCAGCGCTGGGACAGGGGGCTCTGGAAACACCATATATTTT.

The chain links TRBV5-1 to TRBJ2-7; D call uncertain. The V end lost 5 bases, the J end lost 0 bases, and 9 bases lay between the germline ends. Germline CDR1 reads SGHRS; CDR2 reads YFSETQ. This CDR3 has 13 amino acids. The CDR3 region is CASRNQNSYEQYF. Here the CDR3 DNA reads TGCGCCAGCAGAAACCAGAACTCCTACGAGCAGTACTTC.

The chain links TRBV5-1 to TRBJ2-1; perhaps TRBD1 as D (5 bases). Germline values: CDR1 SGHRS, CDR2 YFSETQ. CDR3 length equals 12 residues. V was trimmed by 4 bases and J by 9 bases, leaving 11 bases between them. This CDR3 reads CASSRKGAEQFF. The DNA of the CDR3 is TGCGCCAGCAGCCGTAAAGGGGCTGAGCAGTTCTTC.

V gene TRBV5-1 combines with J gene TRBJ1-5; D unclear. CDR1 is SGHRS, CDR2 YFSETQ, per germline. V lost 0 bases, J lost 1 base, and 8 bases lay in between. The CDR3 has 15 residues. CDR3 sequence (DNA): TGCGCCAGCAGCTTGGAGGGAGCGAGCAATCAGCCCCAGCATTTT. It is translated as CASSLEGASNQPQHF.

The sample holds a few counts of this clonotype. Here the CDR3 DNA reads TGTGCCAGCAGCTTAGTTGGACAGGGGGACACCGGGGAGCTGTTTTTT. This translates into CASSLVGQGDTGELFF. The chain joins TRBV11-2 to TRBJ2-2, with 10 bases aligning to TRBD1. CDR3 size: 16 residues. Trimming at V came to 1 base and at J to 3 bases, leaving 2 bases not matched to a gene. The germline V gene encodes CDR1 SGHAT and CDR2 FQNNGV.

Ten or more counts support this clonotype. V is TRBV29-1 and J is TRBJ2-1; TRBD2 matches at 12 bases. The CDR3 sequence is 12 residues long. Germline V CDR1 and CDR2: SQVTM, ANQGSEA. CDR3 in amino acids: CSGTSGHNEQFF. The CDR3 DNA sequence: TGCAGTGGGACTAGCGGGCACAATGAGCAGTTCTTC.

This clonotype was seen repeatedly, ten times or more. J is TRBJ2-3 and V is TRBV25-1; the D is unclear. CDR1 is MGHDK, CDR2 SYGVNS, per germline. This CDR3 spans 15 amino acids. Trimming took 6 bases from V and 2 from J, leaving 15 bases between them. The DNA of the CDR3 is TGTGCCAGCAGACCAACATTTGGGGACACAGATACGCAGTATTTT. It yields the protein CASRPTFGDTDTQYF.

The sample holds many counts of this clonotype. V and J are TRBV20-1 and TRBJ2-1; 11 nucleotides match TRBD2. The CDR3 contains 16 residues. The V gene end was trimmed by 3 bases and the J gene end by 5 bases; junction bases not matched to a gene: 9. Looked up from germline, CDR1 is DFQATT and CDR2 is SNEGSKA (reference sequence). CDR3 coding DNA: TGCAGTGCTAGCGACCGACTAGCGGGGCCGAACAATGAGCAGTTCTTC. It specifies CSASDRLAGPNNEQFF.

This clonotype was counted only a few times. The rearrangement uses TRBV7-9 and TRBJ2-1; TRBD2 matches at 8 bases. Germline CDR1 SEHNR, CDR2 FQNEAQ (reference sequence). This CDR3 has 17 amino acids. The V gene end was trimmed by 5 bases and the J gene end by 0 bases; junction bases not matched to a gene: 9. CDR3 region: CASSPGGSSRSYNEQFF. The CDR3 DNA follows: TGTGCCAGCAGCCCGGGGGGGTCCTCCCGCTCCTACAATGAGCAGTTCTTC.

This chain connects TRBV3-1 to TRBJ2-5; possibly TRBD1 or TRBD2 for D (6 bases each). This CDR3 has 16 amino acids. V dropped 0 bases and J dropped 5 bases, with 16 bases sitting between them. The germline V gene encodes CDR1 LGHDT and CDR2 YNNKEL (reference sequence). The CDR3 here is CASSQEFGGRGETQYF. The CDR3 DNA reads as TGTGCCAGCAGCCAAGAATTTGGGGGGCGAGGGGAGACCCAGTACTTC.

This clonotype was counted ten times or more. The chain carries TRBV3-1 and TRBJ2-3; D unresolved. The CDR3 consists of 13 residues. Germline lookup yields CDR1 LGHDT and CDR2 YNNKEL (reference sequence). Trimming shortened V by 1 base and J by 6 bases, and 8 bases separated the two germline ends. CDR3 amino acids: CASSQVFPDTQYF. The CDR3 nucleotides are TGTGCCAGCAGCCAAGTATTTCCGGATACGCAGTATTTT.

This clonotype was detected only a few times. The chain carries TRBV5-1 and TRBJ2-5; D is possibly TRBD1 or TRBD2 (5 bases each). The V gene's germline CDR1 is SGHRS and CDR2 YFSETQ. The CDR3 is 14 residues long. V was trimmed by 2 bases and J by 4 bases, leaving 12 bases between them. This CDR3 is CASSFLSGTETQYF. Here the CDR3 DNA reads TGCGCCAGCAGCTTCTTGTCCGGGACAGAGACCCAGTACTTC.

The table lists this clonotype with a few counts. The CDR3 bases are TGTGCCAGCTCACCACCGCCGGTAGGGGAGACCCAGTACTTC. Its protein is CASSPPPVGETQYF. The V call is TRBV18, the J call TRBJ2-5; D is undetermined. Trimming took 0 bases from V and 5 from J, leaving 10 bases between them. The germline gives CDR1 KGHSH, CDR2 LQKENI. The CDR3 is 14 residues long.

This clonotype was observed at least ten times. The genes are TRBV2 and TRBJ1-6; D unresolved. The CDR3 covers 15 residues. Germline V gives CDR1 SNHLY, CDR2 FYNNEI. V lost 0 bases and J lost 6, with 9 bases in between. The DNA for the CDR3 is TGTGCCAGCAGTGAAGCCTGGCAGGCTAATTCACCCCTCCACTTT. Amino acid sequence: CASSEAWQANSPLHF.

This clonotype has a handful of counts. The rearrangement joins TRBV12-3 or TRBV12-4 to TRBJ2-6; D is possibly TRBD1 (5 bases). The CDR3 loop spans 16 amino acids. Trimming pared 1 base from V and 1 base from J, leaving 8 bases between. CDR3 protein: CASSLVSGSGANVLTF. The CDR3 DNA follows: TGTGCCAGCAGTTTAGTCTCAGGGTCTGGGGCCAACGTCCTGACTTTC.

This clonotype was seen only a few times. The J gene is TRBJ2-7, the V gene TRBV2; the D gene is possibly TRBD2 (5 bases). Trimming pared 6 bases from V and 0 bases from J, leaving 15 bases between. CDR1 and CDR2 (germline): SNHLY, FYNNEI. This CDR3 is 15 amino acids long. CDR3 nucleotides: TGTGCCAGCAGGGACTCCCAGATCAGCTCCTACGAGCAGTACTTC. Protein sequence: CASRDSQISSYEQYF.

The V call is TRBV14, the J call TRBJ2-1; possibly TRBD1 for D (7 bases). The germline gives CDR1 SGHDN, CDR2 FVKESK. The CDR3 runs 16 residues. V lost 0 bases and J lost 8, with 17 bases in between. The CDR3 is CASSQDRRGRRYEQFF. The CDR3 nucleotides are TGTGCCAGCAGCCAAGATAGGAGGGGGCGCCGGTATGAGCAGTTCTTC.

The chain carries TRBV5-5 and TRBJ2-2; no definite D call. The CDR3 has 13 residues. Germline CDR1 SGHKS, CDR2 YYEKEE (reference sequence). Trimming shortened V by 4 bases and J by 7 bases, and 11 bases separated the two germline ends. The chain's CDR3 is CASSPVVFGELFF. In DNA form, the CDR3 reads TGTGCCAGCAGCCCGGTAGTTTTCGGGGAGCTGTTTTTT. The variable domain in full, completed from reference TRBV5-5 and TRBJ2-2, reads DAGVTQSPTHLIKTRGQQVTLRCSPISGHKSVSWYQQVLGQGPQFIFQYYEKEERGRGNFPDRFSARQFPNYSSELNVNALLLGDSALYLCASSPVVFGELFFGEGSRLTVL.

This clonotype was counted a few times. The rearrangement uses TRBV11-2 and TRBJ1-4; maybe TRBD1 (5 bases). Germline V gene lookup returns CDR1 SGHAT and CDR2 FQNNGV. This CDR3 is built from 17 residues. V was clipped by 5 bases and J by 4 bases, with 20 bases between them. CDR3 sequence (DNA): TGTGCCAGCAGCGTCATGCTAATGGGGGGAAATAATGAAAAACTGTTTTTT. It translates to CASSVMLMGGNNEKLFF.

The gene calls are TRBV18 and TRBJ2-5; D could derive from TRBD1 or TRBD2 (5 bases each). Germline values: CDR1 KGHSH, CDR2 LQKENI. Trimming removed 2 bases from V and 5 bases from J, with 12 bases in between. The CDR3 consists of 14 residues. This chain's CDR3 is CASSPGTPRETQYF. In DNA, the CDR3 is TGTGCCAGCTCACCAGGGACCCCAAGGGAGACCCAGTACTTC.

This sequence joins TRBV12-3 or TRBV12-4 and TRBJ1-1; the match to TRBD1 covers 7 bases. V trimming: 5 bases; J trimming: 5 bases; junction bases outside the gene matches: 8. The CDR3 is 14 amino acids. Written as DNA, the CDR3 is TGTGCCAGCAGTCATACTTTACAGGGGACTGAAGCTTTCTTT. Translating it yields CASSHTLQGTEAFF.

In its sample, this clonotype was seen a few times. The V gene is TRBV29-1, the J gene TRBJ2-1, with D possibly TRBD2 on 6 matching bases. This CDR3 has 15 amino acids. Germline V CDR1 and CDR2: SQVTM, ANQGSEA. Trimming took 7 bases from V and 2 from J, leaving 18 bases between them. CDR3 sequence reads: CSASEGRPAYNEQFF. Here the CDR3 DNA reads TGCAGCGCTTCGGAGGGGCGTCCCGCCTACAATGAGCAGTTCTTC.